The T cell receptor beta chain under discussion was sequenced for a study of post-analysis software for immune sequencing data. Across the whole study: Recorded subtypes: relapsing-remitting, secondary progressive, progressive-relapsing; some patients unannotated. General observations from the study: Controls' normalized Chao1 diversity significantly exceeded that of multiple sclerosis patients. Relative to controls, patients had about five TRBV segments at higher frequency, with TRBV5-6, TRBV5-1 and TRBV20-1 among these. Same-batch preparations were strongly co-clustered by F measure.

CDR3 length: 14 residues. The germline V gene encodes CDR1 SGHTA and CDR2 FQGNSA. V was trimmed by 1 base and J by 2 bases, leaving 8 bases between them. A word on this clonotype: Its specificity is unknown.

The library was made from cDNA and included unique molecular identifiers. When about 0.85 to 11 million T cells were used, they gave hundreds of thousands of cDNA molecules. TCRdb re-analysed the PCR reads in MiXCR, keeping a single row per CDR3 protein. The sample shows 500,000 to 600,000 distinct CDR3 sequences, 44% of them seen only once. The sample taken for sequencing was blood. This TCR was sampled from a girl aged 10 to 17 with multiple sclerosis. The rearrangement links TRBV7-2 to TRBJ1-2; D uncertain. CDR3 DNA sequence: TGTGCCAGCAGCTTAGGCTCTCAGAACTATGGCTACACCTTC. Translated: CASSLGSQNYGYTF.